This T cell receptor (beta chain) originates from a study of blood T cell repertoires in COVID-19. Germline CDR1 is MDHEN and CDR2 is SYDVKM. V lost 7 bases and J 4 bases, leaving 8 bases between the germline ends. This CDR3 is 12 amino acids long. Here immunoSEQ multiplex PCR was the method, and the copy in TCRdb shows in-frame clones only, minus some. The sample comprises approximately 360,000 clones, around 91% of which are singletons, and 6% to 7.5% rests with the top ten. The source material was peripheral blood. The V and J genes are TRBV28 and TRBJ1-5; D is ambiguous. The clonotype comes from a man younger than 35 with active or convalescent COVID-19. In DNA form, the CDR3 reads TGTGCCAGCACGTCGGGGAATCAGCCCCAGCATTTT. This codes for CASTSGNQPQHF.